A selection of T cell receptor beta chains follows, all from one sample in a study of blood T cell repertoires in COVID-19. Clones were sequenced by immunoSEQ multiplex PCR, and TCRdb holds only the in-frame ones, with some missing. Among approximately 500,000 clones listed, roughly 89% were seen once. Sequencing was carried out using peripheral blood. All receptors come from a man in his late teens or twenties with COVID-19, enrolled during active disease. The CDR3 runs from the conserved cysteine through the conserved F or W. A D gene is named only where the DNA matches it firmly. Some rows have no size entry. The others give once, few or many, or a class for an expanded clone.

V	J	D	size	DNA	CDR3
TRBV19	TRBJ2-1	NA	NA	TGTGCCAGTAGTGCAACTCCCCAGGGTCCTGAGTTCTTC	CASSATPQGPEFF
TRBV11-2	TRBJ2-3	TRBD1	NA	TGTGCCAGCAGCTCACAGGGGGCGAACACAGATACGCAGTATTTT	CASSSQGANTDTQYF
TRBV7-9	TRBJ1-3	NA	once	TGTGCCAGCAGCTGGCGTCCCCAGCAGGGGACTGGAAACACCATATATTTT	CASSWRPQQGTGNTIYF
TRBV3-1/TRBV3-2	TRBJ2-7	TRBD2	NA	TGTGCCAGCAGTCACAAGGGACTAGCGGGAGGCGAGCAGTACTTC	CASSHKGLAGGEQYF
TRBV27	TRBJ1-1	TRBD1	NA	TGTGCCAGCAGTAAGGGGTGGGGACAGGGCCAAAAAAACACTGAAGCTTTCTTT	CASSKGWGQGQKNTEAFF
TRBV18	TRBJ2-1	TRBD2	NA	TGTGCCAGCTCTGAACTAGCGGCCTACAATGAGCAGTTCTTC	CASSELAAYNEQFF
TRBV2	TRBJ1-5	NA	few	TGTGCCAGCAGTGAAGCAAGGAGGAGTCAGCCCCAGCATTTT	CASSEARRSQPQHF
TRBV7-6	TRBJ2-1	TRBD2	NA	TGTGCCAGCAGCTTCTATAGCGGGAGTATTGTCAATGAGCAGTTCTTC	CASSFYSGSIVNEQFF
TRBV7-3	TRBJ1-1	NA	NA	TGTGCCAGCAGCCGACAGACGAACACTGAAGCTTTCTTT	CASSRQTNTEAFF
TRBV5-6	TRBJ2-7	NA	NA	TGTGCCAGCAGCTCCCCTCGGAGTAGTTTCTACGAGCAGTACTTC	CASSSPRSSFYEQYF
TRBV5-1	TRBJ2-3	NA	NA	TGCGCCAGCAGATATACAGGGTATGATACGCAGTATTTT	CASRYTGYDTQYF
TRBV6-1	TRBJ2-5	TRBD2	NA	TGTGCCAGCAGTGAAGGCGTAGCGGGAGGAGAGACCCAGTACTTC	CASSEGVAGGETQYF
TRBV15	TRBJ2-5	TRBD1	once	TGTGCCACCAGCAGGGGAGACAGGGGCCGGCAAGAGACCCAGTACTTC	CATSRGDRGRQETQYF
TRBV19	TRBJ2-2	NA	NA	TGTGCCAGTACCCTTTCCTGGCCAGCGAACACCGGGGAGCTGTTTTTT	CASTLSWPANTGELFF
TRBV19	TRBJ2-7	NA	NA	TGTGCCAGTAGCAGTAGCGAGAACTACGAGCAGTACTTC	CASSSSENYEQYF
TRBV27	TRBJ2-1	NA	NA	TGTGCCAGCAGTTTATTAGGGGGCAATGAGCAGTTCTTC	CASSLLGGNEQFF
TRBV18	TRBJ2-3	NA	NA	TGTGCCAGCTCCCAATATATGACAGCCACAGATACGCAGTATTTT	CASSQYMTATDTQYF